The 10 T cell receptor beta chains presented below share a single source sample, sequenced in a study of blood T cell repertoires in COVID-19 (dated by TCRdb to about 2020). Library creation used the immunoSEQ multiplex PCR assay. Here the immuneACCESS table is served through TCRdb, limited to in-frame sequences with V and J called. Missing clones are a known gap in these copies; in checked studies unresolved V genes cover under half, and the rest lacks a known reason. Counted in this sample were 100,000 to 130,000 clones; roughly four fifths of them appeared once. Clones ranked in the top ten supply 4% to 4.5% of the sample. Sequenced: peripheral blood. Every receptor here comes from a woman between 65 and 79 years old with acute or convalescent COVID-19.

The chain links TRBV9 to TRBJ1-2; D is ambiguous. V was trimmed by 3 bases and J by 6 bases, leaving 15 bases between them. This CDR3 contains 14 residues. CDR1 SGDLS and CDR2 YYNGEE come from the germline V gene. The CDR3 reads CASSARLVANGYTF. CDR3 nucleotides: TGTGCCAGCAGCGCCCGTCTCGTGGCAAATGGCTACACCTTC.

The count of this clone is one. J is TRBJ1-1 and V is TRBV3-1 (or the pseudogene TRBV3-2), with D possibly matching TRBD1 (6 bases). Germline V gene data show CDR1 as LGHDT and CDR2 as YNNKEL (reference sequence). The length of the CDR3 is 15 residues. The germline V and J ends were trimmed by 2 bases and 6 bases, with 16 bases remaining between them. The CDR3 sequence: CASSQKRGTQAEAFF. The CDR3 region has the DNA TGTGCCAGCAGCCAAAAACGAGGGACACAAGCTGAAGCTTTCTTT.

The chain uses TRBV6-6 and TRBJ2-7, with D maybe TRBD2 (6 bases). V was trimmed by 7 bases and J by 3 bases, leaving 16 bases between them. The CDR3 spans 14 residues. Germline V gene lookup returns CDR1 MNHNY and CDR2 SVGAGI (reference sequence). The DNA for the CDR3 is TGTGCCAGCACCTCCCCGGGGGACCTCTACGAGCAGTACTTC. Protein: CASTSPGDLYEQYF.

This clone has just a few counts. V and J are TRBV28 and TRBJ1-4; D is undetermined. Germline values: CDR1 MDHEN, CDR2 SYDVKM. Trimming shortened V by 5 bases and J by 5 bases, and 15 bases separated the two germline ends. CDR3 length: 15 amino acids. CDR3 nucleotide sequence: TGTGCCAGCAGTCCTAGCCGGGGTTTGAATGAAAAACTGTTTTTT. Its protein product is CASSPSRGLNEKLFF.

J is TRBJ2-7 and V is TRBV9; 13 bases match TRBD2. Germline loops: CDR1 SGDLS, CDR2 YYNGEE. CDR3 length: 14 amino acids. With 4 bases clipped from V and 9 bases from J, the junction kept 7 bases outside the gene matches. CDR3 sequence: CASSPILAGGVQYF. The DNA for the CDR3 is TGTGCCAGCAGCCCCATACTAGCGGGAGGGGTGCAGTACTTC.

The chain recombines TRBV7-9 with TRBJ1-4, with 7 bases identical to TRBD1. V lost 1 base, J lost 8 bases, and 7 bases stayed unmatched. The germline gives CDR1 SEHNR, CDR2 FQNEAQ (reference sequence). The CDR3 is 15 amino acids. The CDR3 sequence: CASSLDKGAGEKLFF. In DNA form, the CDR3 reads TGTGCCAGCAGCTTAGATAAGGGGGCCGGGGAAAAACTGTTTTTT.

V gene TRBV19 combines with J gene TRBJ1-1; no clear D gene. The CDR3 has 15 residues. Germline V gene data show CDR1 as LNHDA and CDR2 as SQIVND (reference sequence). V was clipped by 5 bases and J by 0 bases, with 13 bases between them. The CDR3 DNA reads TGTGCCAGTAGTTCTAGGAATCCGATGAACACTGAAGCTTTCTTT. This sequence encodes CASSSRNPMNTEAFF.

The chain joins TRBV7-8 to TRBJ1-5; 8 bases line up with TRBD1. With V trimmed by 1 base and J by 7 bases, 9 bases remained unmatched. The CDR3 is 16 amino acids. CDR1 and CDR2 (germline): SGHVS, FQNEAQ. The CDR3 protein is CASSLVPDRGEQPQHF. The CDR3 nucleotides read TGTGCCAGCAGCTTAGTACCCGACAGGGGCGAACAGCCCCAGCATTTT.

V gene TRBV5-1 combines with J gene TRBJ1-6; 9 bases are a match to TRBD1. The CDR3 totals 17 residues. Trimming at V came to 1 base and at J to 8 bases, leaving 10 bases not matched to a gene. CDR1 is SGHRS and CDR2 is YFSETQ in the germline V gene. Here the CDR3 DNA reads TGCGCCAGCAGCTTGCCTCCGGGACAGGGCCGCGATTCACCCCTCCACTTT. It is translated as CASSLPPGQGRDSPLHF.

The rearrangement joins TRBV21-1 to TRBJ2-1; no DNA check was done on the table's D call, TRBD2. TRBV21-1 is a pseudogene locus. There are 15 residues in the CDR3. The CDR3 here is CARMKAGGLSNEQFF. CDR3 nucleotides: TGTGCCAGGATGAAAGCGGGAGGCCTCTCCAATGAGCAGTTCTTC.